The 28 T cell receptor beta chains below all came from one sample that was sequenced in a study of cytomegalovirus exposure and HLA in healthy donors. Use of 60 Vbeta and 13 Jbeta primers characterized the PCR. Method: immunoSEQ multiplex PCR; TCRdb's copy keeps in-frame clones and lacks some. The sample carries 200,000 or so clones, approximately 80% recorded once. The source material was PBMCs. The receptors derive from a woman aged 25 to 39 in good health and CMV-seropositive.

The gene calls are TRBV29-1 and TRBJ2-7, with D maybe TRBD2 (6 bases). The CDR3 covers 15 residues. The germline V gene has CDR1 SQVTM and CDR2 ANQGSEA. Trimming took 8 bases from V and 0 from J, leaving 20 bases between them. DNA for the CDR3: TGCAGCACCCGGGGAATGCGGGGCAGCTCCTACGAGCAGTACTTC. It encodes CSTRGMRGSSYEQYF.

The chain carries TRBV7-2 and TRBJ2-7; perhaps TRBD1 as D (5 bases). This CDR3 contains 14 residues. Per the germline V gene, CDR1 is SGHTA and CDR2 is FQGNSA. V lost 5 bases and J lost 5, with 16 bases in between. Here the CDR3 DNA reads TGTGCCAGCAGCCCCCAGGGAACCCTCCACGAGCAGTACTTC. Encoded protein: CASSPQGTLHEQYF.

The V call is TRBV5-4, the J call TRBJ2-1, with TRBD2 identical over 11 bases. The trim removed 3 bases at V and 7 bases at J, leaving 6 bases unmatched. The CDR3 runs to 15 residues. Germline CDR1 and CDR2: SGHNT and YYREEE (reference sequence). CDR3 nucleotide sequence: TGTGCCAGCAGCTCACTAGCGGGAGATCTGAATGAGCAGTTCTTC. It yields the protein CASSSLAGDLNEQFF.

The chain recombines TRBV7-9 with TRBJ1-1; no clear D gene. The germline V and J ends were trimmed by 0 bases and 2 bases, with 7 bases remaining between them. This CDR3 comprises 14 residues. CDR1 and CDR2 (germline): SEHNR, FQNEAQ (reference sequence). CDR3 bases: TGTGCCAGCAGCTTAGCGGGGAGCAACACTGAAGCTTTCTTT. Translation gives CASSLAGSNTEAFF.

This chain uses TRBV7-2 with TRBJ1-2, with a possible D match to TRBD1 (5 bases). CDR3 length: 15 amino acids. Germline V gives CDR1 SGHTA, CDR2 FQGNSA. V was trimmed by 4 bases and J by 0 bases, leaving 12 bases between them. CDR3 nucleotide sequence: TGTGCCAGCAGCTCCGGGGGTCCAGCTAACTATGGCTACACCTTC. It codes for CASSSGGPANYGYTF.

In DNA, the CDR3 is TGCGCCAGCAGCCAAGTTTGGGGGGGAGAGCTGTTTTTT. It is translated as CASSQVWGGELFF. This chain uses TRBV4-1 with TRBJ2-2; TRBD2 matches at 7 bases. V was clipped by 1 base and J by 11 bases; unmatched bases: 4. This CDR3 comprises 13 residues. The germline CDR1 and CDR2 sequences are MGHRA and YSYEKL.

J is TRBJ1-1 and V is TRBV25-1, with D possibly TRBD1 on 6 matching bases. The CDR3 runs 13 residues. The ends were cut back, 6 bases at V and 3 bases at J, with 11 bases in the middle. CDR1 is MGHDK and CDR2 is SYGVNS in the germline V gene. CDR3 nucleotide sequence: TGTGCCAGCAGCCTTACAGGGTACACTGAAGCTTTCTTT. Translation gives CASSLTGYTEAFF.

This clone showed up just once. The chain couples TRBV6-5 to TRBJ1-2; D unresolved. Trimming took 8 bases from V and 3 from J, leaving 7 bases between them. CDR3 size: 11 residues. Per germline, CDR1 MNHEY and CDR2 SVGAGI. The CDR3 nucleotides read TGTGCCAGCCAATCGGACTATGGCTACACCTTC. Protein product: CASQSDYGYTF.

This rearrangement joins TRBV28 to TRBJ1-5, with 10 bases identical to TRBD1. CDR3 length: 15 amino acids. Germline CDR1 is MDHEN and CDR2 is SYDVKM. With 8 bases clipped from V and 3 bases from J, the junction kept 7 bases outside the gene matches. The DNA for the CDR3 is TGTGCCAGCCGCGGGACAGGGGCTACCAATCAGCCCCAGCATTTT. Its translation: CASRGTGATNQPQHF.

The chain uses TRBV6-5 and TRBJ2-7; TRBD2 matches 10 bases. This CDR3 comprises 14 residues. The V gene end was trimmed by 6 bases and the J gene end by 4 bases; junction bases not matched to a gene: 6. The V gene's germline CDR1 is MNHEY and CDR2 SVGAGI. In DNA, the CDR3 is TGTGCCAGCAGCCGACTAGCGGGCCTATACGAGCAGTACTTC. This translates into CASSRLAGLYEQYF.

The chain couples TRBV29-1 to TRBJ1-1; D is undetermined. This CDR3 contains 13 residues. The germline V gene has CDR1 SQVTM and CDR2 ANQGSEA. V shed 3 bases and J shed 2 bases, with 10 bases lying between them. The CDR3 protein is CSVERHVNTEAFF. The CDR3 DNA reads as TGCAGCGTTGAGCGGCACGTAAACACTGAAGCTTTCTTT.

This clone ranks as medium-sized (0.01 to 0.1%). In DNA form, the CDR3 reads TGTGCCAGTATCGCGAGGGGACTCTACACCTTC. Translated: CASIARGLYTF. This chain links TRBV19 with TRBJ1-2; weak D call: TRBD1 (5 bases). This CDR3 is 11 amino acids long. Trimming pared 7 bases from V and 10 bases from J, leaving 13 bases between. Germline lookup yields CDR1 LNHDA and CDR2 SQIVND (reference sequence).

This chain's CDR3 is CATSSGQGEDTGELFF. Here the CDR3 DNA reads TGTGCCACCAGCAGTGGACAGGGGGAGGACACCGGGGAGCTGTTTTTT. The V gene is TRBV15, the J gene TRBJ2-2, with TRBD1 identical over 10 bases. The germline gives CDR1 LNHNV, CDR2 YYDKDF (reference sequence). The CDR3 is 16 residues long. The junction had 4 bases not matched to a gene; V was cut back by 3 bases and J by 3 bases.

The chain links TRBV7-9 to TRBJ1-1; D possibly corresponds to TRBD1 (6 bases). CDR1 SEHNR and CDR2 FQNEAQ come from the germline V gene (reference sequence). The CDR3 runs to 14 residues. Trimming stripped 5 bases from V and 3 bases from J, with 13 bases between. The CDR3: CASSQQGGDTEAFF. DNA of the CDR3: TGTGCCAGCAGCCAACAGGGCGGTGACACTGAAGCTTTCTTT.

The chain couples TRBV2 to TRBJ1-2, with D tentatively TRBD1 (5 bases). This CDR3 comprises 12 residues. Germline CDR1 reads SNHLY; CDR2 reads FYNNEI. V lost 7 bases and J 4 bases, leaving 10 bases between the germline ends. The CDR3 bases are TGTGCCAGCAAGGTCAGGGTCTATGGCTACACCTTC. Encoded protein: CASKVRVYGYTF.

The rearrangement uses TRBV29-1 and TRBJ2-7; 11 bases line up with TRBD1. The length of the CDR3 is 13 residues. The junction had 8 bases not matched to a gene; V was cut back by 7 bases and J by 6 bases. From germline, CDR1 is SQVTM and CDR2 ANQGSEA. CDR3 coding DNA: TGCAGCGGAAGGACAGGGGGCTTATCCGAGCAGTACTTC. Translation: CSGRTGGLSEQYF.

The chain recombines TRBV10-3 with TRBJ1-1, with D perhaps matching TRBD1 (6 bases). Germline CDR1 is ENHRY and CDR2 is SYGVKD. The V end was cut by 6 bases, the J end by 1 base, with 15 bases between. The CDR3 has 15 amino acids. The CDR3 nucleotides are TGTGCCATCAGACCATTACAGGGAGCGAACACTGAAGCTTTCTTT. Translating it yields CAIRPLQGANTEAFF.

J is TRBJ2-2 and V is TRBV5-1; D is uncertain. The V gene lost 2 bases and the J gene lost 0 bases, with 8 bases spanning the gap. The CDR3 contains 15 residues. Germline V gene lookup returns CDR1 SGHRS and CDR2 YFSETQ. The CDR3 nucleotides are TGCGCCAGCAGCTTAACAGCAACGAACACCGGGGAGCTGTTTTTT. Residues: CASSLTATNTGELFF.

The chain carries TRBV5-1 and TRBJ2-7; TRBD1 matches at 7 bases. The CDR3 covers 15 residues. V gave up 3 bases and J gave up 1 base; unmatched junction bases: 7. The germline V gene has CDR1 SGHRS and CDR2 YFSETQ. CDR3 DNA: TGCGCCAGCAGCTCAAAACAGGGGAGATCCTACGAGCAGTACTTC. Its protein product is CASSSKQGRSYEQYF. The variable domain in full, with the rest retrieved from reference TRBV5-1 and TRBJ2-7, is KAGVTQTPRYLIKTRGQQVTLSCSPISGHRSVSWYQQTPGQGLQFLFEYFSETQRNKGNFPGRFSGRQFSNSRSEMNVSTLELGDSALYLCASSSKQGRSYEQYFGPGTRLTVT.

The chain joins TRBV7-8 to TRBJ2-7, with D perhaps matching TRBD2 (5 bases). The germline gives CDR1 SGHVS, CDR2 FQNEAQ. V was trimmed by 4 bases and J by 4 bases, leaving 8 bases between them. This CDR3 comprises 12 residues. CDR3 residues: CASSSGKYEQYF. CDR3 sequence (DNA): TGTGCCAGCAGCTCGGGGAAATACGAGCAGTACTTC.

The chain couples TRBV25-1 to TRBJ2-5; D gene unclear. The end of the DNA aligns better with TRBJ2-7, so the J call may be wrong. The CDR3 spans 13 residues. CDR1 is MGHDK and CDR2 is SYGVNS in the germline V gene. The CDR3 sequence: CASLGLWSYEQYF. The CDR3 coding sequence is TGTGCCAGCCTTGGTCTTTGGTCTTACGAGCAGTACTTC.

CDR3 sequence: CASSLVSGIDTQYF. The CDR3 DNA follows: TGTGCCAGCAGCTTGGTGAGCGGGATAGATACGCAGTATTTT. The rearrangement links TRBV5-6 to TRBJ2-3; TRBD2 aligns across 7 bases. CDR3 length: 14 residues. V shed 0 bases, J shed 5 bases, and the junction held 3 bases outside the gene matches. In germline, CDR1 is SGHDT, CDR2 YYEEEE. The full variable domain, with the rest looked up from reference TRBV5-6 and TRBJ2-3, is DAGVTQSPTHLIKTRGQQVTLRCSPKSGHDTVSWYQQALGQGPQFIFQYYEEEERQRGNFPDRFSGHQFPNYSSELNVNALLLGDSALYLCASSLVSGIDTQYFGPGTRLTVL.

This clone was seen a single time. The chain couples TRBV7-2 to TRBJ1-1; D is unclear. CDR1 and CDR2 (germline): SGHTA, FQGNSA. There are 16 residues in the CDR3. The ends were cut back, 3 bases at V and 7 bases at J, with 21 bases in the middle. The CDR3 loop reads CASSFTDDIPGGEAFF. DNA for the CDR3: TGTGCCAGCAGCTTTACCGACGACATTCCAGGAGGTGAAGCTTTCTTT.

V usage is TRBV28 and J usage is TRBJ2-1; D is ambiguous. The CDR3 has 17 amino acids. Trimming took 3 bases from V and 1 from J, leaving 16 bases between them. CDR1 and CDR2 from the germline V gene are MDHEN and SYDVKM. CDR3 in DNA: TGTGCCAGCAGTTTTTCGGTGCGAAGACAATCCTACAATGAGCAGTTCTTC. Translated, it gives CASSFSVRRQSYNEQFF.

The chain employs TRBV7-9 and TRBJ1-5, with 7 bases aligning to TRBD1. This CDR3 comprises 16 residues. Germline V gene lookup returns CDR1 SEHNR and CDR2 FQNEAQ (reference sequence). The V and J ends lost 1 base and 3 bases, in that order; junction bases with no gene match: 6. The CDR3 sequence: CASSLGSQGNNQPQHF. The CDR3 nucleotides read TGTGCCAGCAGCTTAGGCTCACAGGGGAACAATCAGCCCCAGCATTTT. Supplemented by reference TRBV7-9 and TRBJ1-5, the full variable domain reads DTGVSQNPRHKITKRGQNVTFRCDPISEHNRLYWYRQTLGQGPEFLTYFQNEAQLEKSRLLSDRFSAERPKGSFSTLEIQRTEQGDSAMYLCASSLGSQGNNQPQHFGDGTRLSIL.

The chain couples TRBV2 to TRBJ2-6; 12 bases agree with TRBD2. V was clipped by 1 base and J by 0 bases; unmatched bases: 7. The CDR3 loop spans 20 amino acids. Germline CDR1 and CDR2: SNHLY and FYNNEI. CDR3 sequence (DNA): TGTGCCAGCAGTGAAGGGAGACTAGCGGGAGTCGGCTCTGGGGCCAACGTCCTGACTTTC. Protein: CASSEGRLAGVGSGANVLTF.

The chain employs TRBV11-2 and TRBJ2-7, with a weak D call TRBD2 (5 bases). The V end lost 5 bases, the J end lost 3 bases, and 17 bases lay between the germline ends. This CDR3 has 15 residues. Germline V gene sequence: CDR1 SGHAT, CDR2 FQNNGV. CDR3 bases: TGTGCCAGCAGCCGAATTGCGGGCCCAGACTACGAGCAGTACTTC. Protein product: CASSRIAGPDYEQYF.

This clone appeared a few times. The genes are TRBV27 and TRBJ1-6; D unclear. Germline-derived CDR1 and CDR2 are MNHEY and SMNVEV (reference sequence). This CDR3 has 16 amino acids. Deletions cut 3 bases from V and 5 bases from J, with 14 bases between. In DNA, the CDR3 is TGTGCCAGCAGTTTCGTTCGCCCAACAGATAATTCACCCCTCCACTTT. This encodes CASSFVRPTDNSPLHF.